The rows below give T cell receptor beta chains drawn from one sample of a study of human T cells and chemical hapten exposure. Each CDR3 protein gets one entry after TCRdb re-called the RACE reads with MiXCR. This table has approximately 350,000 distinct CDR3 sequences, roughly 6.9% appearing once. The sequencing used whole blood, collected in connection with sensitization to the hapten diphenylcyclopropenone (DPC). The receptors were gathered from a woman younger than 30 with alopecia areata. Some clones in this sample may be carry-over from other donors' samples. Both conserved end residues are part of each CDR3. The D gene is left open where the match is weak. The listing skips clone size in some rows; elsewhere it reads once, few, many or a size class.

v_gene: TRBV28; abundance: .; j_gene: TRBJ2-6; d_gene: TRBD2; CDR3nt: TGTGCCAGCAGTTCAGCCGGAGCGGGGACCGGGGCCAACGTCCTGACTTTC; CDR3aa: CASSSAGAGTGANVLTF
v_gene: TRBV6-5; abundance: .; j_gene: TRBJ1-2; d_gene: .; CDR3nt: TGTGCCAGCATTGGACCCTTCGGTCGCTACACCTTC; CDR3aa: CASIGPFGRYTF
v_gene: TRBV2; abundance: many; j_gene: TRBJ2-7; d_gene: TRBD1; CDR3nt: TGTGCCAGCAGTGAACAGGGGGTCAACGAGCAGTACTTC; CDR3aa: CASSEQGVNEQYF
v_gene: TRBV6-2/TRBV6-3; abundance: .; j_gene: TRBJ2-7; d_gene: .; CDR3nt: TGTGCCAGCAGGCGGACAGCTGTTACCTACGAGCAGTACTTC; CDR3aa: CASRRTAVTYEQYF
v_gene: TRBV12-3/TRBV12-4; abundance: .; j_gene: TRBJ2-2; d_gene: .; CDR3nt: TGTGCCAGCAGTTTACGGGGGACCGCCGGGGAGCTGTTTTTT; CDR3aa: CASSLRGTAGELFF
v_gene: TRBV7-9; abundance: many; j_gene: TRBJ2-3; d_gene: TRBD1; CDR3nt: TGTGCCAGCAGCTTGGGCAGGGGGTCAGATACGCAGTATTTT; CDR3aa: CASSLGRGSDTQYF
v_gene: TRBV25-1; abundance: many; j_gene: TRBJ1-5; d_gene: .; CDR3nt: TGTGCCAGCAGTGCAGGGGGCAATCAGCCCCAGCATTTT; CDR3aa: CASSAGGNQPQHF
v_gene: TRBV6-5; abundance: few; j_gene: TRBJ1-3; d_gene: .; CDR3nt: TGTGCCAGCAGTTCCTTCGGGTATCGGGACTCTGGAAACACCATATATTTT; CDR3aa: CASSSFGYRDSGNTIYF
v_gene: TRBV12-3/TRBV12-4; abundance: many; j_gene: TRBJ1-4; d_gene: TRBD1; CDR3nt: TGTGCCAGCGGGGACAGGGGTCGAAATGAAAAACTGTTTTTT; CDR3aa: CASGDRGRNEKLFF
v_gene: TRBV7-2; abundance: many; j_gene: TRBJ2-3; d_gene: TRBD2; CDR3nt: TGTGCCAGCAGCTTACGTCGAGGCGGGGGGGCAGATACGCAGTATTTT; CDR3aa: CASSLRRGGGADTQYF
v_gene: TRBV9; abundance: few; j_gene: TRBJ2-3; d_gene: .; CDR3nt: TGTGCCAGCAGCCCTGGGCCAGGGGTAACAGATACGCAGTATTTT; CDR3aa: CASSPGPGVTDTQYF
v_gene: TRBV6-5; abundance: .; j_gene: TRBJ2-3; d_gene: TRBD2; CDR3nt: TGTGCCAGCAGTTATAGGGCTAGCGGGAGCACAGATACGCAGTATTTT; CDR3aa: CASSYRASGSTDTQYF
v_gene: TRBV6-5; abundance: .; j_gene: TRBJ2-5; d_gene: TRBD1; CDR3nt: TGTGCCAGTTCCGGGACAGAGGCCCAAGAGACCCAGTACTTC; CDR3aa: CASSGTEAQETQYF
v_gene: TRBV12-3/TRBV12-4; abundance: few; j_gene: TRBJ1-2; d_gene: .; CDR3nt: TGTGCCAGCAGGCGAAAGGGGCGGTCGGCAGCCATAGCTAACTATGGCTACACCTTC; CDR3aa: CASRRKGRSAAIANYGYTF
v_gene: TRBV2; abundance: .; j_gene: TRBJ1-1; d_gene: .; CDR3nt: TGTGCCAGCAGTGGTCGGGGCCCAGAAGCTTTCTTT; CDR3aa: CASSGRGPEAFF
v_gene: TRBV7-2; abundance: many; j_gene: TRBJ1-2; d_gene: TRBD1; CDR3nt: TGTGCCAGCAGCTTGACAGGGCTTGGTGGCTACACCTTC; CDR3aa: CASSLTGLGGYTF
v_gene: TRBV12-3/TRBV12-4; abundance: few; j_gene: TRBJ1-5; d_gene: TRBD1; CDR3nt: TGTGCCAGCAGTTTAAGTCCCGACAGGGATGGCAATCAGCCCCAGCATTTT; CDR3aa: CASSLSPDRDGNQPQHF
v_gene: TRBV20-1; abundance: few; j_gene: TRBJ2-5; d_gene: TRBD2; CDR3nt: TGCAGTGCCTATCAACTAGCGGGCCAAGAGACCCAGTACTTC; CDR3aa: CSAYQLAGQETQYF
v_gene: TRBV6-2/TRBV6-3; abundance: few; j_gene: TRBJ2-1; d_gene: .; CDR3nt: TGTGCCAGCAGTTATGGGGGGTTGGATGAGCAGTTCTTC; CDR3aa: CASSYGGLDEQFF
v_gene: TRBV18; abundance: many; j_gene: TRBJ2-3; d_gene: .; CDR3nt: TGTGCCAGCTCATCCACAGGGAGAGATACGCAGTATTTT; CDR3aa: CASSSTGRDTQYF
v_gene: TRBV5-6; abundance: .; j_gene: TRBJ2-7; d_gene: .; CDR3nt: TGTGCCAGCAGCTTGGTAGGCGAGCAGTACTTC; CDR3aa: CASSLVGEQYF
v_gene: TRBV7-9; abundance: few; j_gene: TRBJ1-4; d_gene: .; CDR3nt: TGTGCCAGCAGCTTAGTTCGGCCGACTTTGGAGGGAAAACTGTTTTTT; CDR3aa: CASSLVRPTLEGKLFF
v_gene: TRBV4-1; abundance: many; j_gene: TRBJ1-4; d_gene: .; CDR3nt: TGCGCCAGCAATCAGGTGAATGAAAAACTGTTTTTT; CDR3aa: CASNQVNEKLFF
v_gene: TRBV9; abundance: many; j_gene: TRBJ1-6; d_gene: .; CDR3nt: TGTGCCAGCAGCGCGGGGCGTTATGGAGGGGCTTCACCCCTCCACTTT; CDR3aa: CASSAGRYGGASPLHF
v_gene: TRBV6-5; abundance: many; j_gene: TRBJ2-2; d_gene: .; CDR3nt: TGTGCCAGCAGTTACTCGATAGCGGTCGCGAACACCGGGGAGCTGTTTTTT; CDR3aa: CASSYSIAVANTGELFF
v_gene: TRBV28; abundance: many; j_gene: TRBJ2-3; d_gene: TRBD2; CDR3nt: TGTGCCAGCAGTTTAGCGGGGGGCATCCCTTGGACAGATACGCAGTATTTT; CDR3aa: CASSLAGGIPWTDTQYF
v_gene: TRBV10-1; abundance: few; j_gene: TRBJ2-7; d_gene: TRBD2; CDR3nt: TGCGCCAGCGGGATTCTAGCGGGGGTTCCCTACGAGCAGTACTTC; CDR3aa: CASGILAGVPYEQYF
v_gene: TRBV4-3; abundance: .; j_gene: TRBJ1-6; d_gene: TRBD1; CDR3nt: TGCGCCAGCAGCATAAATCCGGAGGGGGCCTCTAATTCACCCCTCCACTTT; CDR3aa: CASSINPEGASNSPLHF
v_gene: TRBV6-5; abundance: many; j_gene: TRBJ2-2; d_gene: .; CDR3nt: TGTGCCAGCAGTTTCCCCGACTGGGACGGGGAGCTGTTTTTT; CDR3aa: CASSFPDWDGELFF
v_gene: TRBV7-3; abundance: .; j_gene: TRBJ1-1; d_gene: .; CDR3nt: TGTGCCAGCAGCTTAACCGGACAGAGGAACACTGAAGCTTTCTTT; CDR3aa: CASSLTGQRNTEAFF
v_gene: TRBV6-6; abundance: few; j_gene: TRBJ2-3; d_gene: .; CDR3nt: TGTGCCAGCAGTTATGTTGGAATAGGCACAGATACGCAGTATTTT; CDR3aa: CASSYVGIGTDTQYF
v_gene: TRBV6-2/TRBV6-3; abundance: many; j_gene: TRBJ2-1; d_gene: TRBD1; CDR3nt: TGTGCCAGCAGTTGGACAGGGGCCCCCAATGAGCAGTTCTTC; CDR3aa: CASSWTGAPNEQFF
v_gene: TRBV3-1; abundance: few; j_gene: TRBJ1-1; d_gene: .; CDR3nt: TGTGCCAGCAGCCAAGGTCCGAGAGCTGAAGCTTTCTTT; CDR3aa: CASSQGPRAEAFF
v_gene: TRBV29-1; abundance: many; j_gene: TRBJ2-3; d_gene: TRBD2; CDR3nt: TGCAGCGCCCGAGCGCTAGCGGGACGCACAGATACGCAGTATTTT; CDR3aa: CSARALAGRTDTQYF
v_gene: TRBV6-2/TRBV6-3; abundance: many; j_gene: TRBJ2-5; d_gene: .; CDR3nt: TGTGCCAGCAGTTACGCCAACCAAGAGACCCAGTACTTC; CDR3aa: CASSYANQETQYF
v_gene: TRBV6-1; abundance: .; j_gene: TRBJ1-4; d_gene: TRBD1; CDR3nt: TGTGCCAGCAGTGAGTGGGACAGGAATGAAAAACTGTTTTTT; CDR3aa: CASSEWDRNEKLFF